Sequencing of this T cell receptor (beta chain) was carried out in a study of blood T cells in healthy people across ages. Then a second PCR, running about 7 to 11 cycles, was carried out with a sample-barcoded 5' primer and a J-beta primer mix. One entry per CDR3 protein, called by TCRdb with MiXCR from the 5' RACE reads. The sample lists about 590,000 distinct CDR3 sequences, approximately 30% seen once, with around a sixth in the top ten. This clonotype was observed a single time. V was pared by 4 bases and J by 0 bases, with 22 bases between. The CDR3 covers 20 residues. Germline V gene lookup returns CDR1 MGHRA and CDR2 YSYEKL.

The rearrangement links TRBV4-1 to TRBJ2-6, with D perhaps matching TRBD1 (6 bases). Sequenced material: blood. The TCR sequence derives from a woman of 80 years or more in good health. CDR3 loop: CASSLIKDRDTSSGANVLTF. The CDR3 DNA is TGCGCCAGCAGCCTCATAAAAGACCGGGACACTAGCTCTGGGGCCAACGTCCTGACTTTC.